Following are 22 T cell receptor beta chains from one sample sequenced in a study of regulatory and conventional T cells in RAG deficiency (dated by TCRdb to the late 2010s). Before genomic DNA was extracted, conventional CD4+ T cells were isolated from blood as CD25-low CD127-high cells. Library preparation was by the immunoSEQ multiplex PCR assay. Sourced from immuneACCESS, this table was stored by TCRdb with only in-frame sequences that have V and J called. A share of the clones is absent; for the studies checked, an unresolved V gene accounts for under half, and the remainder has no known explanation. Recorded for this sample are just over 30,000 clones; approximately 96% of them occurred a single time. The top ten hold 0.3% to 0.45% of the sample. In addition, the sample was reused for a study of regulatory T cells. The second paper further reports: In the multiplex PCR, 52 forward TRBV primers and 13 reverse TRBJ primers were used, and assay-based and computational corrections were applied for amplification bias.

Sequenced material: CD25- CD4+ T cells sorted from blood. These receptors originate from a human donor in good health.

This chain uses TRBV19 with TRBJ1-2; D is undetermined. Germline loops: CDR1 LNHDA, CDR2 SQIVND (reference sequence). Trimming stripped 2 bases from V and 2 bases from J, with 3 bases between. The CDR3 length is 12 residues. The CDR3 sequence is CASSIQNYGYTF. CDR3 bases: TGTGCCAGTAGTATACAAAACTATGGCTACACCTTC.

This clone was detected once. The rearrangement joins TRBV4-2 to TRBJ1-4; 8 nucleotides line up with TRBD1. This CDR3 region has 17 residues. CDR1 is LGHNA, CDR2 YNFKEQ, per germline. V lost 0 bases and J lost 5; bases outside the gene matches: 8. The CDR3, as DNA: TGTGCCAGCAGCCAAGAACCGAGACAGGGGTCGAATGAAAAACTGTTTTTT. It encodes CASSQEPRQGSNEKLFF.

The rearrangement links TRBV7-8 to TRBJ2-2; no clear D gene. Trimming pared 6 bases from V and 4 bases from J, leaving 12 bases between. CDR3 length: 14 residues. The germline V gene has CDR1 SGHVS and CDR2 FQNEAQ. Here the CDR3 DNA reads TGTGCCAGCAGTACAGTCCTGGGCACCGGGGAGCTGTTTTTT. This sequence encodes CASSTVLGTGELFF.

The chain uses TRBV7-8 and TRBJ2-7, with 9 positions matching TRBD2. Germline V gives CDR1 SGHVS, CDR2 FQNEAQ. The V and J ends lost 3 bases and 0 bases, in that order; junction bases with no gene match: 9. This CDR3 has 17 residues. CDR3 sequence (DNA): TGTGCCAGCAGCTTTTCGCTAGCGGGGCTCACCTCCTACGAGCAGTACTTC. Translating it yields CASSFSLAGLTSYEQYF.

The J gene is TRBJ2-2, the V gene TRBV5-1, with 11 bases identical to TRBD1. The V and J ends lost 4 bases and 7 bases, in that order; junction bases with no gene match: 9. Germline values: CDR1 SGHRS, CDR2 YFSETQ. The CDR3 has 16 amino acids. The CDR3 sequence: CASSLPGTGGVGELFF. The CDR3 DNA reads TGCGCCAGCAGCCTACCCGGGACAGGGGGTGTCGGGGAGCTGTTTTTT. The complete variable domain, with remaining parts taken from reference TRBV5-1 and TRBJ2-2, reads KAGVTQTPRYLIKTRGQQVTLSCSPISGHRSVSWYQQTPGQGLQFLFEYFSETQRNKGNFPGRFSGRQFSNSRSEMNVSTLELGDSALYLCASSLPGTGGVGELFFGEGSRLTVL.

This clone was seen a handful of times. The chain recombines TRBV10-3 with TRBJ1-4, with TRBD1 identical over 7 bases. The CDR3 runs to 14 residues. J lost 2 bases, V lost 10 bases, and 7 bases had no gene match. CDR1 and CDR2 (germline): ENHRY, SYGVKD. The CDR3: CASKGTATNEKLFF. The CDR3 nucleotides are TGTGCCAGTAAGGGGACAGCGACTAATGAAAAACTGTTTTTT.

The chain couples TRBV4-2 to TRBJ1-1; no reliable D call. CDR1 is LGHNA, CDR2 YNFKEQ, per germline. The V gene lost 4 bases and the J gene lost 4 bases, with 13 bases spanning the gap. The CDR3 has 14 residues. CDR3 sequence (DNA): TGTGCCAGCAGCCCCCCTAGGCGGGTCACTGAAGCTTTCTTT. Its protein product is CASSPPRRVTEAFF.

The chain couples TRBV11-3 to TRBJ2-1; D call uncertain. The germline V and J ends were trimmed by 5 bases and 2 bases, with 13 bases remaining between them. Germline V lookup: CDR1 SGHNT, CDR2 YENEEA. The CDR3 is 15 amino acids. CDR3 sequence: CASSPSLGAYNEQFF. As DNA, the CDR3 is TGTGCCAGCAGCCCCAGTCTAGGCGCCTACAATGAGCAGTTCTTC.

The gene calls are TRBV18 and TRBJ2-1, with D tentatively TRBD1 (5 bases). Trimming left V 3 bases short and J 0 bases short, with 9 bases between. The CDR3 runs 15 residues. CDR1 and CDR2 from the germline V gene are KGHSH and LQKENI. CDR3 coding DNA: TGTGCCAGCTCACCCCGGCAGGGCTCCTACAATGAGCAGTTCTTC. This codes for CASSPRQGSYNEQFF.

CDR3 coding DNA: TGTGCCTGGAGTAGAGGGGGATCCTTGGAGACCCAGTACTTC. Protein: CAWSRGGSLETQYF. The rearrangement uses TRBV30 and TRBJ2-5; weak D call: TRBD1 (6 bases). Deletions cut 2 bases from V and 5 bases from J, with 15 bases between. Germline CDR1 reads GTSNPN; CDR2 reads SVGIG (reference sequence). This CDR3 contains 14 residues.

V usage is TRBV9 and J usage is TRBJ2-3; 12 positions agree with TRBD2. Germline V gene sequence: CDR1 SGDLS, CDR2 YYNGEE. The length of the CDR3 is 17 residues. Unmatched junction bases numbered 6, after V lost 0 bases and J lost 4 bases. Written as DNA, the CDR3 is TGTGCCAGCAGCGTAGGTGGACTAGCGGGGTCCGCAGATACGCAGTATTTT. Protein: CASSVGGLAGSADTQYF.

The genes are TRBV6-1 and TRBJ2-7; D uncertain. V was clipped by 6 bases and J by 1 base, with 13 bases between them. This CDR3 has 14 residues. Germline lookup yields CDR1 MNHNS and CDR2 SASEGT. CDR3 sequence: CASRSTASSYEQYF. The DNA for the CDR3 is TGTGCCAGCAGAAGTACAGCATCTTCCTACGAGCAGTACTTC.

The V gene is TRBV10-1, the J gene TRBJ1-5; TRBD1 aligns across 7 bases. Losses at the gene ends were 2 bases for V and 6 bases for J; bases not matched to a gene: 7. Germline assignment: CDR1 WNHNN and CDR2 SYGVQD (reference sequence). CDR3 length: 15 amino acids. CDR3 DNA sequence: TGCGCCAGCAGTGAGAGCACAGGGGAGTTTCAGCCCCAGCATTTT. Protein: CASSESTGEFQPQHF.

The chain employs TRBV18 and TRBJ2-5; D gene uncertain. This CDR3 is 11 amino acids long. Germline CDR1 reads KGHSH; CDR2 reads LQKENI. V dropped 6 bases and J dropped 1 base, with 3 bases sitting between them. The CDR3 reads CASSAQETQYF. The CDR3 DNA reads as TGTGCCAGCTCGGCCCAAGAGACCCAGTACTTC.

The chain employs TRBV19 and TRBJ2-1, with a possible D match to TRBD1 (6 bases). The CDR3 length is 16 residues. V was clipped by 6 bases and J by 0 bases, with 15 bases between them. CDR1 is LNHDA and CDR2 is SQIVND in the germline V gene (reference sequence). CDR3 residues: CASRLADRRSYNEQFF. CDR3 nucleotides: TGTGCCAGTAGGCTTGCTGACAGGCGCTCCTACAATGAGCAGTTCTTC. Full variable domain (outside the CDR3, taken from reference TRBV19 and TRBJ2-1): DGGITQSPKYLFRKEGQNVTLSCEQNLNHDAMYWYRQDPGQGLRLIYYSQIVNDFQKGDIAEGYSVSREKKESFPLTVTSAQKNPTAFYLCASRLADRRSYNEQFFGPGTRLTVL.

The J gene is TRBJ2-1, the V gene TRBV18, with a weak D call TRBD2 (6 bases). The CDR3 is made up of 18 amino acids. Germline values: CDR1 KGHSH, CDR2 LQKENI. V was clipped by 1 base and J by 5 bases, with 21 bases between them. The CDR3 DNA reads as TGTGCCAGCTCACCACGGGCTGGGGGGTTGGGTCAGGACAATGAGCAGTTCTTC. Translation gives CASSPRAGGLGQDNEQFF.

The V gene is TRBV19, the J gene TRBJ2-2; a weak D match, TRBD1 (5 bases). V lost 8 bases to trimming and J lost 3 bases, with 16 bases between them. Germline lookup yields CDR1 LNHDA and CDR2 SQIVND (reference sequence). The CDR3 has 15 residues. The CDR3 is CASLSGKPDTGELFF. In DNA, the CDR3 is TGTGCCAGTTTATCAGGGAAGCCGGACACCGGGGAGCTGTTTTTT.

V usage is TRBV5-1 and J usage is TRBJ2-6; no definite D call. The CDR3 is made up of 14 amino acids. Trimming cost V 7 bases and J 0 bases, with 8 bases left between them. In germline, CDR1 is SGHRS, CDR2 YFSETQ. CDR3 residues: CASYTRSGANVLTF. The CDR3, as DNA: TGCGCCAGCTATACACGCTCTGGGGCCAACGTCCTGACTTTC.

The chain joins TRBV2 to TRBJ1-2; 7 bases map to TRBD1. Germline V gene lookup returns CDR1 SNHLY and CDR2 FYNNEI. The CDR3 spans 15 residues. V shed 7 bases, J shed 5 bases, and the junction held 13 bases outside the gene matches. CDR3 sequence (DNA): TGTGCCAGCACAACTTTACAGGGGAGTGAGTATGGCTACACCTTC. Its translation: CASTTLQGSEYGYTF.

The genes are TRBV6-6 and TRBJ2-7; 10 bases are a match to TRBD2. This CDR3 has 15 residues. Trimming at V came to 6 bases and at J to 2 bases, leaving 7 bases not matched to a gene. CDR1 is MNHNY, CDR2 SVGAGI, per germline (reference sequence). The CDR3 DNA reads as TGTGCCAGCAGCCCCAGGACTAGCGGCACCTACGAGCAGTACTTC. It yields the protein CASSPRTSGTYEQYF.

The chain uses TRBV30 and TRBJ1-3, with no clear D. Germline V lookup: CDR1 GTSNPN, CDR2 SVGIG (reference sequence). The ends were cut back, 2 bases at V and 4 bases at J, with 6 bases in the middle. The CDR3 length is 12 residues. The CDR3 region has the DNA TGTGCCTGGAGTCACAGAGGAAACACCATATATTTT. The encoded protein is CAWSHRGNTIYF.

This chain uses TRBV30 with TRBJ2-3; 10 bases are a match to TRBD2. Looked up from germline, CDR1 is GTSNPN and CDR2 is SVGIG (reference sequence). With 1 base clipped from V and 2 bases from J, the junction kept 9 bases outside the gene matches. The CDR3 totals 17 residues. DNA for the CDR3: TGTGCCTGGAGTGCTAGACGGACTAGCGGAATCACAGATACGCAGTATTTT. Its protein product is CAWSARRTSGITDTQYF.